The rows below give T cell receptor beta chains drawn from one sample of a study of blood T cell repertoires in COVID-19. Sequencing used immunoSEQ multiplex PCR; TCRdb keeps in-frame clones, though not all of them. The sample lists about 160,000 clones, approximately 90% seen once, with more than 2% in the top ten. The sequenced material came from peripheral blood. The origin of the receptors is a man in his late teens or twenties with acute or convalescent COVID-19. Each CDR3 is given without its conserved first and last residue.

j_gene	len	v_gene	CDR3aa
TRBJ1-1	13	TRBV19	ASSIGYGRGTEAF
TRBJ2-7	13	TRBV3-1/TRBV3-2	ASSQGASGRYEQY
TRBJ1-5	17	TRBV5-1	ASSLVPGPLPPSNQPQH
TRBJ1-3	13	TRBV12-5	ASGLPRVRGNTIY
TRBJ1-1	14	TRBV3-1/TRBV3-2	ASSQTTGTLNTEAF
TRBJ1-2	12	TRBV29-1	SARESGTAYGYT
TRBJ2-3	12	TRBV19	ASTQGLSTDTQY
TRBJ2-1	10	TRBV2	ASRARADEQF
TRBJ2-7	12	TRBV27	ASRGDTSSYEQY
TRBJ2-7	12	TRBV10-2	ASWTSGSMDEQY
TRBJ2-6	15	TRBV9	ASSVELGSSGANVLT
TRBJ1-4	16	TRBV2	ASSVTTGGPATNEKLF
TRBJ1-4	15	TRBV7-9	ASSFATGGRANEKLF
TRBJ2-7	14	TRBV25-1	ASSGHPGQGPYEQY
TRBJ1-1	13	TRBV9	ASSGSQGAGTEAF
TRBJ1-4	13	TRBV5-1	ASSHGQGYNEKLF
TRBJ1-2	13	TRBV30	VWSRGQGATKGYT
TRBJ2-3	8	TRBV20-1	SASRDTQY
TRBJ2-7	14	TRBV4-1	ASSQELADSSYEQY
TRBJ2-7	11	TRBV6-5	ASRGQGAFEQY
TRBJ2-7	11	TRBV7-9	ASSLTGAYEQY
TRBJ2-3	12	TRBV5-4	ASSLEQGTDTQY
TRBJ2-7	12	TRBV29-1	SVGQGRGSYEQY